This TCR beta chain is drawn from a study of blood T cell repertoires in COVID-19. Study summary: There were acute and convalescent COVID-19 samples, and they came from the United States, Italy and Spain. The analysed material was cDNA or gDNA that came from T cells, B-cell-depleted T cells, or PBMCs.

In the authors' workflow: Estimates of nucleated cell counts were drawn from the amplification of reference gene primers. Profiled with immunoSEQ multiplex PCR; TCRdb holds only in-frame clones, not every one. The DNA gave D and trimming, while V, J and clone size come from that table. The sample carries around 230,000 clones, approximately 80% recorded once. The sample holds one count of this clone. The specimen sequenced was peripheral blood. The sequence came from a man aged 35 to 55 who had recovered from COVID-19.

The CDR3 here is CASSLVGRGDEQFF. The CDR3 nucleotides read TGCGCCAGCAGCTTGGTGGGAAGGGGCGATGAGCAGTTCTTC. The chain uses TRBV5-1 and TRBJ2-1; tentative D call: TRBD1 (5 bases). The V gene's germline CDR1 is SGHRS and CDR2 YFSETQ. The CDR3 loop spans 14 amino acids. The V end was cut by 0 bases, the J end by 8 bases, with 12 bases between.